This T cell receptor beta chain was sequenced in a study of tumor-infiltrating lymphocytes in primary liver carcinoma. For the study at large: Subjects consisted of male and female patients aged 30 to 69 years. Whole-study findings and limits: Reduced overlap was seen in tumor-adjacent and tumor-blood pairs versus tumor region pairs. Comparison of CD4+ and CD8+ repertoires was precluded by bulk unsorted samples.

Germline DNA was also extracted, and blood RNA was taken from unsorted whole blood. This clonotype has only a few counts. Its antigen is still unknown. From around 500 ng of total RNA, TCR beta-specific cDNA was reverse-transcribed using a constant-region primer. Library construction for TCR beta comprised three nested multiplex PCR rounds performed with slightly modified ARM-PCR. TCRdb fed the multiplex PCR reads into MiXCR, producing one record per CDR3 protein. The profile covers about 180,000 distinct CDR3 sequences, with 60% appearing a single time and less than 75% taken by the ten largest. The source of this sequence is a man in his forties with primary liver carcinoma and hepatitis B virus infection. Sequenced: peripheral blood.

The CDR3 coding sequence is TGCGCCAGCAGTGAGTTCCTTAGCGGGAACCCTAAGGAGCAGTTCTTC. Amino acids: CASSEFLSGNPKEQFF. This rearrangement joins TRBV10-2 to TRBJ2-1, with TRBD2 matching over 8 bases. Germline CDR1 is WSHSY and CDR2 is SAAADI. CDR3 length equals 16 residues. V shed 1 base, J shed 10 bases, and the junction held 12 bases outside the gene matches.